This T cell receptor beta chain came from a study of T cell clonotyping in hematopoietic cell transplantation. Regarding this clone: What it recognizes is unknown.

Clones were sequenced by immunoSEQ multiplex PCR, and TCRdb holds only the in-frame ones, with some missing. The data contain tens of thousands of clones, around 94% of them seen just once; the ten biggest clones take up around 0.81%. Study observations and caveats: Recipient TCR diversity dropped after transplant; expanded clonotypes rose from day 30 to 180. Broader posttransplant TCR repertoire diversity was predicted by graft donor and pretransplant recipient Inverse Simpson Index values.

This TCR was sampled from a woman aged 45-65 years in good health. Some clones in this sample may be carry-over from other donors' samples. The sequencing input was peripheral blood mononuclear cells.

The CDR3 DNA is TGTGCCAGCCAAATCGGGGAAAAACTGTTTTTT. This translates into CASQIGEKLFF. The gene calls are TRBV19 and TRBJ1-4; D is undetermined. CDR3 size: 11 residues. Germline V lookup: CDR1 LNHDA, CDR2 SQIVND (reference sequence). V dropped 9 bases and J dropped 8 bases, with 10 bases sitting between them.